The 9 T cell receptor beta chains below come from one sample, sequenced in a study of blood T cell repertoires in COVID-19. Measured with immunoSEQ multiplex PCR; TCRdb has only the in-frame clones, and not every one. The sample includes 150,000 to 200,000 clones, approximately 80% of them seen just once. Sequenced material: peripheral blood. The receptors were sampled from a man aged 55 to 69 with acute or convalescent COVID-19.

This sequence joins TRBV7-9 and TRBJ2-1, with TRBD2 matching 8 bases. Per the germline V gene, CDR1 is SEHNR and CDR2 is FQNEAQ (reference sequence). This CDR3 has 15 residues. Trimming removed 5 bases from V and 0 bases from J; junction bases left unmatched: 3. The CDR3 sequence: CASSPGGSSYNEQFF. The CDR3 DNA follows: TGTGCCAGCAGCCCGGGGGGGAGCTCCTACAATGAGCAGTTCTTC.

V is TRBV24-1 and J is TRBJ1-2; a weak D match, TRBD1 (6 bases). Trimming shortened V by 4 bases and J by 6 bases, and 11 bases separated the two germline ends. Germline V lookup: CDR1 KGHDR, CDR2 SFDVKD. This CDR3 contains 13 residues. CDR3 protein: CATSDTTGNGYTF. CDR3 bases: TGTGCCACCAGTGACACCACAGGGAATGGCTACACCTTC.

The chain employs TRBV6-5 and TRBJ2-7; possibly TRBD1 for D (5 bases). Per the germline V gene, CDR1 is MNHEY and CDR2 is SVGAGI. Trimming took 2 bases from V and 5 from J, leaving 13 bases between them. The CDR3 spans 14 residues. The CDR3 here is CASSYLSRVDEQYF. For the CDR3, the DNA is TGTGCCAGCAGTTACCTCAGCAGGGTAGACGAGCAGTACTTC.

Of note for this clone: This sample includes further DNA sequences coding for the same CDR3. The rearrangement links TRBV4-2 to TRBJ2-1, with 7 bases identical to TRBD1. Germline loops: CDR1 LGHNA, CDR2 YNFKEQ. The CDR3 has 16 residues. V shed 0 bases, J shed 0 bases, and the junction held 2 bases outside the gene matches. CDR3 DNA sequence: TGTGCCAGCAGCCAAGATCCAGGGGGCTCCTACAATGAGCAGTTCTTC. It translates to CASSQDPGGSYNEQFF.

In this sample, this clone turned up once. This rearrangement joins TRBV29-1 to TRBJ1-2, with unresolved D. Between the trimmed V and J ends, which lost 8 bases and 2 bases, there was a span of 15 bases. Germline-derived CDR1 and CDR2 are SQVTM and ANQGSEA. The CDR3 extends over 13 amino acids. CDR3: CSFEGVSNYGYTF. The CDR3 nucleotides are TGCAGCTTCGAGGGTGTATCCAACTATGGCTACACCTTC. Supplemented by reference TRBV29-1 and TRBJ1-2, the full variable domain reads SAVISQKPSRDICQRGTSLTIQCQVDSQVTMMFWYRQQPGQSLTLIATANQGSEATYESGFVIDKFPISRPNLTFSTLTVSNMSPEDSSIYLCSFEGVSNYGYTFGSGTRLTVV.

V is TRBV5-1 and J is TRBJ2-3, with TRBD1 as a possible D gene (6 bases). V was clipped by 7 bases and J by 4 bases, with 13 bases between them. The CDR3 has 13 residues. The germline V gene encodes CDR1 SGHRS and CDR2 YFSETQ. The CDR3 loop is CASAQGSADTQYF. The CDR3 coding sequence is TGCGCCAGCGCTCAGGGGAGCGCAGATACGCAGTATTTT.

The rearrangement links TRBV25-1 to TRBJ1-6, with D perhaps matching TRBD1 (6 bases). Germline V gives CDR1 MGHDK, CDR2 SYGVNS. V gave up 7 bases and J gave up 7 bases, with 11 bases separating them. The length of the CDR3 is 13 residues. The CDR3 here is CASKDRVNSPLHF. CDR3 DNA: TGTGCCAGCAAGGACAGAGTGAATTCACCCCTCCACTTT.

This rearrangement joins TRBV9 to TRBJ2-1, with TRBD2 as a possible D gene (5 bases). Germline V gene data show CDR1 as SGDLS and CDR2 as YYNGEE. The CDR3 sequence is 15 residues long. The V and J ends lost 0 bases and 4 bases respectively, with 11 bases between them. CDR3 DNA: TGTGCCAGCAGCGTAGAAGACCGGGGTTACAATGAGCAGTTCTTC. It is translated as CASSVEDRGYNEQFF.

This rearrangement joins TRBV6-5 to TRBJ1-1, with D possibly being TRBD1 (5 bases). This CDR3 region has 15 residues. Germline CDR1 MNHEY, CDR2 SVGAGI. Trimming left V 2 bases short and J 1 base short, with 11 bases between. CDR3 nucleotide sequence: TGTGCCAGCAGTTACGGGGGGATAGGGAACACTGAAGCTTTCTTT. Its translation: CASSYGGIGNTEAFF.